The next 20 T cell receptor beta chains were all read from a single sample in a study of response to subunit inactivated influenza vaccine. Each CDR3 protein gets one entry after TCRdb re-called the RT-PCR reads with MiXCR. Found here are roughly 170,000 distinct CDR3 sequences, about 9% of them singletons; the top ten hold 11%. The sequences come from non-naive T cells sorted from PBMCs, collected on the day of vaccination. These TCRs come from a man in his fifties or sixties who received an inactivated influenza vaccine.

This clonotype was observed a handful of times. The genes are TRBV28 and TRBJ1-5; 7 bases align to TRBD1. Germline lookup yields CDR1 MDHEN and CDR2 SYDVKM. The CDR3 loop spans 15 amino acids. Trimming at V came to 5 bases and at J to 7 bases, leaving 11 bases not matched to a gene. The CDR3 protein is CASSLLGQAGQPQHF. The CDR3 coding sequence is TGTGCCAGCAGTCTCCTAGGACAGGCGGGGCAGCCCCAGCATTTT.

This clonotype was detected many times. The chain has TRBV29-1 and TRBJ2-7; TRBD2 agrees at 7 bases. CDR3 length equals 14 residues. V shed 3 bases and J 7 bases; nucleotides not matched to a gene: 12. Germline assignment: CDR1 SQVTM and CDR2 ANQGSEA. The CDR3 protein is CSVDFGLGRKEQYF. The DNA for the CDR3 is TGCAGCGTTGATTTCGGACTAGGACGTAAGGAGCAGTACTTC.

Ten or more counts support this clonotype. This chain joins TRBV12-3 or TRBV12-4 and TRBJ2-1; TRBD2 is a possible D gene (5 bases). The CDR3 is 14 amino acids. With 5 bases removed from V and 6 bases from J, the gap between germline ends came to 14 bases. The CDR3 reads CASSRQAGGNEQFF. DNA for the CDR3: TGTGCCAGCAGTCGCCAGGCCGGAGGCAATGAGCAGTTCTTC.

This clonotype was observed many times. The chain combines TRBV12-3 or TRBV12-4 with TRBJ1-2; TRBD1 matches 11 bases. V gave up 3 bases and J gave up 8 bases; unmatched junction bases: 2. This CDR3 has 13 amino acids. CDR3 residues: CASSLGTGGGYTF. The CDR3 DNA reads as TGTGCCAGCAGTTTGGGGACAGGGGGGGGCTACACCTTC.

The chain carries TRBV4-3 and TRBJ1-1, with a possible D match to TRBD1 (5 bases). In germline, CDR1 is LGHNA, CDR2 YSLEER. Trimming shortened V by 1 base and J by 5 bases, and 8 bases separated the two germline ends. This CDR3 is built from 13 residues. The CDR3 spells CASSQVWGTEAFF. The CDR3 bases are TGCGCCAGCAGCCAAGTCTGGGGGACTGAAGCTTTCTTT.

Concerning this clonotype itself: With a much larger clone just one base away, this may be a read error. J is TRBJ2-7 and V is TRBV30, with D tentatively TRBD2 (5 bases). With 3 bases removed from V and 8 bases from J, the gap between germline ends came to 14 bases. CDR1 and CDR2 (germline): GTSNPN, SVGIG (reference sequence). The CDR3 has 12 amino acids. The CDR3 region has the DNA TGTGCCTGGAGCCCAGAAAGCGGCAAGCAGTACTTC. Translation gives CAWSPESGKQYF.

This clonotype was seen many times. V gene TRBV27 combines with J gene TRBJ2-5, with D unclear. Germline assignment: CDR1 MNHEY and CDR2 SMNVEV (reference sequence). The CDR3 has 14 amino acids. V lost 4 bases and J lost 4, with 13 bases in between. CDR3 region: CASSSTRVSETQYF. The DNA of the CDR3 is TGTGCCAGCAGTTCAACAAGGGTGTCAGAGACCCAGTACTTC.

This clonotype was detected only a few times. The chain links TRBV19 to TRBJ2-2; D unclear. The CDR3 length is 15 residues. The V end was cut by 7 bases, the J end by 2 bases, with 14 bases between. Germline V gene sequence: CDR1 LNHDA, CDR2 SQIVND (reference sequence). The CDR3 DNA sequence: TGTGCCAGTACGTTTGGCAGGCTAAACACCGGGGAGCTGTTTTTT. Protein: CASTFGRLNTGELFF.

V gene TRBV28 combines with J gene TRBJ2-1; D perhaps matches TRBD2 (6 bases). The CDR3 is made up of 15 amino acids. Germline values: CDR1 MDHEN, CDR2 SYDVKM. With 6 bases removed from V and 7 bases from J, the gap between germline ends came to 19 bases. The DNA of the CDR3 is TGTGCCAGCAGCCTAGCTGGAGGGCCTAGGAATGAGCAGTTCTTC. This encodes CASSLAGGPRNEQFF.

This clonotype was found many times. This chain links TRBV29-1 with TRBJ2-7, with 7 bases identical to TRBD2. This CDR3 has 13 residues. J gave up 6 bases and V 4 bases, and 9 bases lay outside the gene matches. The germline gives CDR1 SQVTM, CDR2 ANQGSEA. The CDR3 is CSVGERDPLEQYF. The CDR3 DNA reads TGCAGCGTTGGGGAGCGGGACCCTCTCGAGCAGTACTTC.

This clonotype was recorded a few times. The genes are TRBV5-6 and TRBJ2-3; TRBD1 agrees at 10 bases. Unmatched junction bases numbered 20, after V lost 4 bases and J lost 6 bases. This CDR3 has 19 residues. Germline CDR1 reads SGHDT; CDR2 reads YYEEEE. The CDR3 bases are TGTGCCAGCAGCAACCGGGACAGGGGCTTTACCAATTCCAGGGATACGCAGTATTTT. Translated, it gives CASSNRDRGFTNSRDTQYF. The variable domain in full, with the rest retrieved from reference TRBV5-6 and TRBJ2-3, is DAGVTQSPTHLIKTRGQQVTLRCSPKSGHDTVSWYQQALGQGPQFIFQYYEEEERQRGNFPDRFSGHQFPNYSSELNVNALLLGDSALYLCASSNRDRGFTNSRDTQYFGPGTRLTVL.

The chain employs TRBV20-1 and TRBJ2-3, with 10 nucleotides matching TRBD2. Germline CDR1 DFQATT, CDR2 SNEGSKA (reference sequence). The CDR3 extends over 17 amino acids. V was pared by 4 bases and J by 2 bases, with 12 bases of the junction left unmatched. This CDR3 is CSAIDSSGGAPTDTQYF. The CDR3, as DNA: TGCAGTGCTATTGATTCTAGCGGGGGAGCACCCACAGATACGCAGTATTTT.

This chain uses TRBV15 with TRBJ1-6, with TRBD1 identical over 7 bases. With V trimmed by 1 base and J by 9 bases, 3 bases remained unmatched. CDR1 is LNHNV and CDR2 is YYDKDF in the germline V gene (reference sequence). This CDR3 contains 14 residues. Written as DNA, the CDR3 is TGTGCCACCAGCAGAGGACAGGGTGGTTCACCCCTCCACTTT. This translates into CATSRGQGGSPLHF.

This clonotype was counted between two and nine times. This CDR3 is CASNDGPNEKLFF. In DNA, the CDR3 is TGTGCCAGCAACGACGGCCCTAATGAAAAACTGTTTTTT. The chain links TRBV7-2 to TRBJ1-4; no clear D. Germline lookup yields CDR1 SGHTA and CDR2 FQGNSA. The CDR3 is made up of 13 amino acids. The germline V and J ends were trimmed by 7 bases and 3 bases, with 9 bases remaining between them.

This clonotype was seen only once. A clone one base away is much larger, so this may be a read error. This chain links TRBV5-6 with TRBJ2-1, with 9 bases matching TRBD1. This CDR3 contains 15 residues. Trimming cost V 9 bases and J 2 bases; bases outside gene matches: 9. Germline loops: CDR1 SGHDT, CDR2 YYEEEE. The CDR3 nucleotides are TGTGCCATCAGGTGGGGACAGGGCGCCTACAATGAGCAGTTCTTC. Its translation is CAIRWGQGAYNEQFF.

In its sample, this clonotype was seen many times. V gene TRBV11-2 combines with J gene TRBJ2-7, with 7 bases lining up with TRBD1. V shed 5 bases and J 2 bases; nucleotides not matched to a gene: 9. The CDR3 has 15 amino acids. CDR1 and CDR2 (germline): SGHAT, FQNNGV. The CDR3 sequence is CASSPDRSKTYEQYF. The CDR3 nucleotides are TGTGCCAGCAGCCCGGACAGGAGTAAAACCTACGAGCAGTACTTC.

V gene TRBV27 combines with J gene TRBJ2-7; TRBD1 matches at 9 bases. Trimming at V came to 5 bases and at J to 2 bases, leaving 13 bases not matched to a gene. CDR1 is MNHEY, CDR2 SMNVEV, per germline (reference sequence). CDR3 size: 17 residues. For the CDR3, the DNA is TGTGCCAGCAGTCCGGATTTGATTCGGGACAGGGCCTACGAGCAGTACTTC. Protein product: CASSPDLIRDRAYEQYF.

The chain joins TRBV12-3 or TRBV12-4 to TRBJ2-3, with D perhaps TRBD1 (5 bases). The CDR3 contains 17 residues. Trimming left V 6 bases short and J 0 bases short, with 19 bases between. CDR3 bases: TGTGCCAGCAGCTTGAGATTGTGGGGCTCTAGCACAGATACGCAGTATTTT. Its protein is CASSLRLWGSSTDTQYF.

In its sample, this clonotype was seen many times. The chain employs TRBV4-3 and TRBJ2-7; D uncertain. V lost 0 bases to trimming and J lost 3 bases, with 12 bases between them. The CDR3 sequence is 15 residues long. Germline assignment: CDR1 LGHNA and CDR2 YSLEER. CDR3 residues: CASSQDSLGRYEQYF. CDR3 nucleotide sequence: TGCGCCAGCAGCCAAGATTCTTTAGGACGCTACGAGCAGTACTTC.

This clonotype was found many times. The chain couples TRBV12-3 or TRBV12-4 to TRBJ2-3; the match to TRBD2 covers 7 bases. The CDR3 is 16 amino acids. V shed 3 bases, J shed 2 bases, and the junction held 8 bases outside the gene matches. CDR3 in amino acids: CASSLERGLSTDTQYF. In DNA, the CDR3 is TGTGCCAGCAGTTTGGAGCGGGGACTCTCCACAGATACGCAGTATTTT.